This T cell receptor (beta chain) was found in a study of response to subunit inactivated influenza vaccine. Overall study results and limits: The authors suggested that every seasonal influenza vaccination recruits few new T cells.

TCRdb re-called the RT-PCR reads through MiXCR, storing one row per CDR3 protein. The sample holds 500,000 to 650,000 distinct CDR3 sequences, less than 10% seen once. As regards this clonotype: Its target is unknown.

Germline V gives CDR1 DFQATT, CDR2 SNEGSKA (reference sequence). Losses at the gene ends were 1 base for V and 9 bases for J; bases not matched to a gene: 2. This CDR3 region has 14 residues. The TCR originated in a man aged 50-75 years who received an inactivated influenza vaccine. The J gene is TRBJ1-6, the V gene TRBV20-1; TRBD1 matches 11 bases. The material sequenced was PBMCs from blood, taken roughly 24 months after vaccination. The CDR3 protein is CSARAGTGGSPLHF. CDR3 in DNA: TGCAGTGCTAGAGCCGGGACAGGGGGTTCACCCCTCCACTTT.